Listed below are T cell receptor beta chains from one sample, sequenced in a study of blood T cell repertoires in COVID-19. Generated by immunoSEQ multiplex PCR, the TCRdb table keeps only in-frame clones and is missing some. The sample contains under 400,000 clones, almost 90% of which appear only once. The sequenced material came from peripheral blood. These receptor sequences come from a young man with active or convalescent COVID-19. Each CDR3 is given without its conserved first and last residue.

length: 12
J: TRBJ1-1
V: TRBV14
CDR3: ASSKRGSRTEAF

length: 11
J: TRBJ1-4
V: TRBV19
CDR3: ASRLAANEKLF

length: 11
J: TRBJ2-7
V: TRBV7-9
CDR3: ASSLTGGYEQY

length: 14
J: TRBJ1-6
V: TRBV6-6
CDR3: ASSEPDREDNSPLH

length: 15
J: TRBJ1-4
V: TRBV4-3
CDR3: ASSLYQGDTTNEKLF

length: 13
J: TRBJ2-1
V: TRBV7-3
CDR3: ASSPIPRPRREQF

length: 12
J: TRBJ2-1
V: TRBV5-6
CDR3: ASSVSQVRNEQF

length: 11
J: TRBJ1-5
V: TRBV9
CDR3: ASSSNPNQPQH

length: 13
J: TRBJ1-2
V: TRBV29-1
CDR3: SVEVRGQGRDGYT

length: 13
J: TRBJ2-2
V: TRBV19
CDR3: ASRLTGAYTGELF

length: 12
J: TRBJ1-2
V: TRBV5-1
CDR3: ASSLAGTAYGYT

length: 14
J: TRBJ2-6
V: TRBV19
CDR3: ASSIQGSSGANVLT

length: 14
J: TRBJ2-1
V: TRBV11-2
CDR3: ASSLVLRGPYNEQF

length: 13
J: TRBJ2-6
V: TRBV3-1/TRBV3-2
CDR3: ASSVQGEGANVLT

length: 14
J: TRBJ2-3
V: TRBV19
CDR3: ASSIGLAGRTDTQY

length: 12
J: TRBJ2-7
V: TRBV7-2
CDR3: ASSWSGGHYEQY

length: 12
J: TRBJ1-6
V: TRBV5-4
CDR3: ASSLDSDNSPLH

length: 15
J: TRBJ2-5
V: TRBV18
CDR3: ASSRALGNPYQETQY

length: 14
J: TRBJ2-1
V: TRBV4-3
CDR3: ASSPRLAGHAGEQF

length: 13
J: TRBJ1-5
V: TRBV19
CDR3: ASSIASRGLQPQH

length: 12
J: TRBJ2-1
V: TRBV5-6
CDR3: ASVNRGPGDEQF

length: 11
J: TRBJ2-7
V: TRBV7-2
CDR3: ASSSERAYEQY

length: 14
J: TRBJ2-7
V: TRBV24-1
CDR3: ATSERDRSCSYEQY

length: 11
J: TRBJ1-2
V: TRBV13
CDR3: ASSFQAYYGYT

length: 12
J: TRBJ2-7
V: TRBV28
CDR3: ASSSGPGGYEQY

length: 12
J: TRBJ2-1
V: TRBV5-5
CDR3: ASSFGRVISEQF

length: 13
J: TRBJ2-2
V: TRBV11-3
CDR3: ASSLLAGHGGELF

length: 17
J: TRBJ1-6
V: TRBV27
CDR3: ASSLGTGRWSSLHSPLH